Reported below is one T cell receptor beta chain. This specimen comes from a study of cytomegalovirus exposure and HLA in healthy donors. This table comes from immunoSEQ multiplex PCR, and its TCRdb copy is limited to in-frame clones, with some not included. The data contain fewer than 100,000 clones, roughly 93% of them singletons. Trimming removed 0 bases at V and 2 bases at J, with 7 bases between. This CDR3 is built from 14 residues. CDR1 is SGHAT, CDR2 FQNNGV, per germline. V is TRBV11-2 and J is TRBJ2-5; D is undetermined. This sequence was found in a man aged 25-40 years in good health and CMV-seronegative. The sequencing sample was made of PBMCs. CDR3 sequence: CASSLDRVQETQYF. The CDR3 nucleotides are TGTGCCAGCAGCTTAGATCGGGTACAAGAGACCCAGTACTTC.